Listed below are T cell receptor beta chains from one sample, sequenced in a study of cytomegalovirus exposure and HLA in healthy donors. The data were produced by immunoSEQ multiplex PCR, yet TCRdb's version contains in-frame clones alone and is incomplete. The table shows 150,000 to 200,000 clones, with 75% to 90% occurring only once. The sample consisted of PBMCs. These receptors all stem from a woman younger than 30 in good health and CMV-seronegative. Each CDR3 is given with its conserved first and last residue. The D gene is left open where the match is weak. Size is omitted from some rows. Given values are once, few, many or a class for expanded clones.

clone size | J gene | D gene | V gene | CDR3 protein | CDR3 DNA
NA | TRBJ2-2 | TRBD2 | TRBV7-6 | CASSQRLAGGAGELFF | TGTGCCAGCAGCCAAAGACTAGCGGGAGGAGCCGGGGAGCTGTTTTTT
few | TRBJ2-7 | NA | TRBV6-1 | CASSEEPGSSYEQYF | TGTGCCAGCAGTGAAGAGCCGGGGAGCTCCTACGAGCAGTACTTC
NA | TRBJ2-2 | TRBD2 | TRBV19 | CASSPNSGRGSTGELFF | TGTGCCAGTAGTCCCAATAGCGGGAGGGGGTCCACCGGGGAGCTGTTTTTT
NA | TRBJ2-1 | TRBD2 | TRBV25-1 | CASSAGGPHNEQFF | TGTGCCAGCAGTGCGGGGGGGCCCCACAATGAGCAGTTCTTC
NA | TRBJ2-3 | NA | TRBV7-2 | CASSTGLDLGQLF | TGTGCCAGCAGCACCGGACTCGACCTCGGGCAGCTTTTT
NA | TRBJ1-1 | NA | TRBV7-2 | CASSLAIGRRTEAFF | TGTGCCAGCAGCTTAGCAATTGGGAGGCGCACTGAAGCTTTCTTT
once | TRBJ1-2 | NA | TRBV7-8 | CASSHRTGPSNYGYTF | TGTGCCAGCAGCCACCGAACAGGTCCTTCTAACTATGGCTACACCTTC
NA | TRBJ2-1 | NA | TRBV7-9 | CASSPDSARSYNEQFF | TGTGCCAGCAGCCCAGACTCCGCGAGGTCCTACAATGAGCAGTTCTTC
NA | TRBJ2-1 | NA | TRBV19 | CASSITVYNEQFF | TGTGCCAGTAGTATCACTGTCTACAATGAGCAGTTCTTC
NA | TRBJ1-1 | NA | TRBV27 | CASSLSGVITEAFF | TGTGCCAGCAGTTTGTCGGGGGTCATCACTGAAGCTTTCTTT
once | TRBJ1-1 | NA | TRBV5-5 | CASSPQSAEAFF | TGTGCCAGCAGCCCCCAGTCCGCTGAAGCTTTCTTT
few | TRBJ1-4 | NA | TRBV29-1 | CSGQSLGGEKLFF | TGCAGCGGGCAGAGTTTGGGGGGTGAAAAACTGTTTTTT
NA | TRBJ2-5 | NA | TRBV13 | CASSLGHEWKGQETQYF | TGTGCCAGCAGCTTAGGCCATGAGTGGAAGGGGCAAGAGACCCAGTACTTC
NA | TRBJ2-7 | NA | TRBV4-2 | CASSQEGLPYEQYF | TGTGCCAGCAGCCAAGAAGGACTACCCTACGAGCAGTACTTC
NA | TRBJ2-7 | TRBD2 | TRBV15 | CATSSTSGSEYEQYF | TGTGCCACCAGCAGTACTAGCGGGAGTGAGTACGAGCAGTACTTC
NA | TRBJ1-1 | NA | TRBV28 | CASSLFGKVGNTEAFF | TGTGCCAGCAGTTTATTCGGGAAGGTAGGGAACACTGAAGCTTTCTTT
NA | TRBJ2-5 | TRBD1 | TRBV5-1 | CASSLPGGETQYF | TGCGCCAGCAGCTTGCCAGGGGGAGAGACCCAGTACTTC
NA | TRBJ2-7 | TRBD2 | TRBV4-2 | CASSHTGTRSYEQYF | TGTGCCAGCAGCCACACCGGGACTAGGTCCTACGAGCAGTACTTC
NA | TRBJ2-5 | TRBD1 | TRBV6-4 | CASLGGRAQETQYF | TGTGCCAGCCTAGGGGGCCGGGCTCAAGAGACCCAGTACTTC
NA | TRBJ1-1 | TRBD1 | TRBV29-1 | CSVPPPDRGLSEAFF | TGCAGCGTTCCACCTCCCGACAGGGGACTATCTGAAGCTTTCTTT
NA | TRBJ2-7 | TRBD2 | TRBV27 | CASSPLGGRAGEQYF | TGTGCCAGCAGTCCCCTTGGTGGGAGGGCAGGCGAGCAGTACTTC
NA | TRBJ2-3 | TRBD1 | TRBV30 | CAWSVLRTGSSFSSTDTQYF | TGTGCCTGGAGTGTCCTAAGGACAGGGAGTAGTTTTTCAAGCACAGATACGCAGTATTTT
NA | TRBJ2-2 | NA | TRBV7-9 | CASEIGELFF | TGTGCCAGTGAGATCGGGGAGCTGTTTTTT
NA | TRBJ2-7 | NA | TRBV28 | CASRPLSSYEQYF | TGTGCCAGCAGGCCACTGAGCTCCTACGAGCAGTACTTC
few | TRBJ1-1 | TRBD1 | TRBV6-5 | CASSQGVGAEAFF | TGTGCCAGCAGCCAGGGGGTAGGGGCTGAAGCTTTCTTT
NA | TRBJ1-1 | TRBD1 | TRBV18 | CASSDPGQSTEAFF | TGTGCCAGCTCAGATCCGGGACAGAGCACTGAAGCTTTCTTT
once | TRBJ1-3 | NA | TRBV29-1 | CSVDAGNTIYF | TGCAGCGTTGACGCGGGAAACACCATATATTTT
NA | TRBJ1-2 | NA | TRBV7-9 | CSSSLGREGTAGYTF | TGTTCCAGCAGCTTAGGGAGGGAAGGGACTGCGGGCTACACCTTC
NA | TRBJ2-6 | NA | TRBV11-2 | CASSLDDRSGANVLTF | TGTGCCAGCAGCTTAGACGACAGGTCTGGGGCCAACGTCCTGACTTTC
NA | TRBJ1-1 | NA | TRBV5-1 | CASSLAGRTEAFF | TGCGCCAGCAGCTTGGCGGGTCGGACTGAAGCTTTCTTT
once | TRBJ2-7 | NA | TRBV7-2 | CASRRGPYEQYF | TGTGCCAGCAGGCGGGGACCCTACGAGCAGTACTTC
NA | TRBJ1-1 | NA | TRBV29-1 | CSVETGTANTEAFF | TGCAGCGTTGAAACGGGAACAGCTAACACTGAAGCTTTCTTT
NA | TRBJ2-2 | TRBD2 | TRBV7-6 | CASSFRGRATTGELFF | TGTGCCAGCAGCTTTCGCGGGAGGGCCACCACCGGGGAGCTGTTTTTT
NA | TRBJ2-2 | NA | TRBV19 | CASSVTRNTGELFF | TGTGCCAGTAGTGTAACACGTAACACCGGGGAGCTGTTTTTT
once | TRBJ2-7 | NA | TRBV30 | CAWSAFYRQTYEQYF | TGTGCCTGGAGCGCGTTCTACCGCCAAACCTACGAGCAGTACTTC
NA | TRBJ2-7 | NA | TRBV5-4 | CASSFGTVSYEQYF | TGTGCCAGCAGCTTCGGAACAGTATCCTACGAGCAGTACTTC
NA | TRBJ2-7 | NA | TRBV18 | CASSASLDEQYF | TGTGCCAGCTCAGCGAGCCTGGACGAGCAGTACTTC
NA | TRBJ2-7 | NA | TRBV18 | CASSPRGAPYEQYF | TGTGCCAGCTCACCCCGGGGAGCTCCCTACGAGCAGTACTTC
NA | TRBJ2-7 | NA | TRBV7-3 | CASSTGGRLYEQYF | TGTGCCAGCAGCACCGGGGGGCGCCTTTACGAGCAGTACTTC
NA | TRBJ1-6 | TRBD1 | TRBV2 | CASSTGAGSPLHF | TGTGCCTCATCCACAGGGGCGGGCTCACCCCTCCACTTT
once | TRBJ2-7 | TRBD1 | TRBV29-1 | CSVDRTGSSYEQYF | TGCAGCGTTGACAGGACAGGTAGCTCCTACGAGCAGTACTTC